Below are 14 T cell receptor beta chains sequenced from a single sample in a study of CD4 T cells in relation to SARS-CoV-2 and coronaviruses. Before the COVID-19 pandemic, during about 2010-2018, CD4+ T cells were taken from unexposed donors. Isolation of CD4+ T cells took place after roughly nine days in culture. No antigen has been identified for these receptors. Using immunoSEQ multiplex PCR, the repertoire was profiled, and TCRdb retains in-frame clones only, with some absent. In the table there are about 18,000 clones, around three quarters of which are singletons. Sequenced input: CD4+ T cells from PBMCs, cultured in vitro. The source of these receptors is a human donor in good health.

V gene TRBV27 combines with J gene TRBJ2-7, with D possibly being TRBD2 (6 bases). Trimming pared 8 bases from V and 2 bases from J, leaving 19 bases between. Germline loops: CDR1 MNHEY, CDR2 SMNVEV (reference sequence). The CDR3 is 15 residues long. The CDR3 coding sequence is TGTGCCAGCTCCCCGAGGGTAGGAGGGGCCTACGAGCAGTACTTC. Its protein is CASSPRVGGAYEQYF.

Here the CDR3 DNA reads TGCGCCAGCAGCTTGGGCCCCTCTAGCGGGAGAAGGGCCGGGGAGCTGTTTTTT. It yields the protein CASSLGPSSGRRAGELFF. The chain couples TRBV5-1 to TRBJ2-2; 10 nucleotides agree with TRBD2. The germline V gene encodes CDR1 SGHRS and CDR2 YFSETQ. With 0 bases clipped from V and 6 bases from J, the junction kept 11 bases outside the gene matches. The CDR3 covers 18 residues.

The chain has TRBV2 and TRBJ1-1; 9 bases fit TRBD1. Germline-derived CDR1 and CDR2 are SNHLY and FYNNEI. The ends lost 6 bases at V and 1 base at J; junction bases unmatched: 0. The CDR3 sequence is 13 residues long. The CDR3 here is CASRQGANTEAFF. CDR3 nucleotides: TGTGCCAGCAGACAGGGGGCGAACACTGAAGCTTTCTTT.

The count of this clone is one. The chain has TRBV5-6 and TRBJ2-7; D perhaps matches TRBD1 (6 bases). Trimming shortened V by 4 bases and J by 0 bases, and 8 bases separated the two germline ends. Germline CDR1 is SGHDT and CDR2 is YYEEEE. The CDR3 loop spans 13 amino acids. The CDR3 sequence is CASSTDSSYEQYF. DNA for the CDR3: TGTGCCAGCAGCACGGACAGCTCCTACGAGCAGTACTTC.

The rearrangement uses TRBV5-4 and TRBJ2-5, with 10 nucleotides matching TRBD1. CDR1 SGHNT and CDR2 YYREEE come from the germline V gene (reference sequence). The CDR3 has 16 amino acids. J was trimmed by 4 bases and V by 5 bases; bases with no gene match: 11. In nucleotides, the CDR3 is TGTGCCAGCAGACGGGGGGGGACAGGGGAATTAGAGACCCAGTACTTC. This gives the protein CASRRGGTGELETQYF.

This clone was detected once. This chain uses TRBV10-3 with TRBJ1-6, with 12 bases aligning to TRBD1. CDR3 length: 14 amino acids. J was trimmed by 9 bases and V by 6 bases; bases with no gene match: 3. Germline V gene sequence: CDR1 ENHRY, CDR2 SYGVKD. The CDR3 spells CAIRGQGAPSPLHF. CDR3 DNA: TGTGCCATCAGGGGACAGGGGGCGCCTTCACCCCTCCACTTT.

This sequence joins TRBV6-6 and TRBJ1-2; TRBD1 matches at 7 bases. CDR3 length equals 13 residues. CDR1 MNHNY and CDR2 SVGAGI come from the germline V gene (reference sequence). V dropped 6 bases and J dropped 4; count of bases not matched to a gene: 5. The CDR3 nucleotides are TGTGCCAGCAGCCTCCGGGACAGCTATGGCTACACCTTC. Its protein is CASSLRDSYGYTF.

The V call is TRBV3-1 (or the pseudogene TRBV3-2), the J call TRBJ2-7; 12 nucleotides align to TRBD2. This CDR3 has 13 amino acids. The germline V gene encodes CDR1 LGHDT and CDR2 YNNKEL (reference sequence). Trimming removed 10 bases from V and 3 bases from J; junction bases left unmatched: 4. The CDR3 nucleotides read TGTGCCACCCGGGGACTAGCGGGCTACGAGCAGTACTTC. Translating gives CATRGLAGYEQYF.

V gene TRBV6-5 combines with J gene TRBJ1-5; 11 bases fit TRBD1. Unmatched junction bases numbered 3, after V lost 6 bases and J lost 5 bases. CDR1 and CDR2 from the germline V gene are MNHEY and SVGAGI. This CDR3 comprises 14 residues. CDR3 coding DNA: TGTGCCAGCAGGGTGGACAGGGGGCATCAGCCCCAGCATTTT. Amino acids: CASRVDRGHQPQHF.

The chain uses TRBV19 and TRBJ2-1; D tentatively reads TRBD1 or TRBD2 (5 bases each). CDR3 size: 14 residues. Trimming removed 3 bases from V and 8 bases from J, with 14 bases in between. Germline V gives CDR1 LNHDA, CDR2 SQIVND (reference sequence). CDR3 in amino acids: CASSIRGVVDEQFF. The CDR3 nucleotides are TGTGCCAGTAGTATCCGAGGGGTGGTGGATGAGCAGTTCTTC.

This clone was detected only a few times. The chain recombines TRBV19 with TRBJ1-5, with D unclear. The germline gives CDR1 LNHDA, CDR2 SQIVND (reference sequence). The CDR3 consists of 13 residues. Trimming stripped 8 bases from V and 0 bases from J, with 8 bases between. Here the CDR3 reads CASRPYSNQPQHF. Written as DNA, the CDR3 is TGTGCCAGTCGGCCGTATAGCAATCAGCCCCAGCATTTT. Full variable domain (missing parts from reference TRBV19 and TRBJ1-5): DGGITQSPKYLFRKEGQNVTLSCEQNLNHDAMYWYRQDPGQGLRLIYYSQIVNDFQKGDIAEGYSVSREKKESFPLTVTSAQKNPTAFYLCASRPYSNQPQHFGDGTRLSIL.

Sample share makes this clone large (0.1 to 1%). The chain links TRBV7-8 to TRBJ2-4; D possibly corresponds to TRBD2 (5 bases). Per germline, CDR1 SGHVS and CDR2 FQNEAQ. V gave up 1 base and J gave up 8 bases, with 12 bases separating them. The CDR3 has 14 residues. Here the CDR3 DNA reads TGTGCCAGCAGCTTAGTAGGTATCGGGGACATTCAGTACTTC. It encodes CASSLVGIGDIQYF.

This clone is a singleton in its sample. The chain combines TRBV2 with TRBJ1-6; no clear D. The V gene lost 6 bases and the J gene lost 14 bases, with 11 bases spanning the gap. This CDR3 has 11 amino acids. Germline CDR1 reads SNHLY; CDR2 reads FYNNEI. CDR3 DNA: TGTGCCAGCAGCCGAACCGCCGCCCTCCACTTT. Amino acids: CASSRTAALHF.

The chain links TRBV10-3 to TRBJ2-1, with D unresolved. The CDR3 covers 18 residues. Trimming removed 2 bases at V and 0 bases at J, with 17 bases between. Germline V gene sequence: CDR1 ENHRY, CDR2 SYGVKD. The DNA for the CDR3 is TGTGCCATCAGTGAGACGAATTTACCAGAGAGCTCCTACAATGAGCAGTTCTTC. It specifies CAISETNLPESSYNEQFF.